This TCR beta chain was identified during a study of blood T cell repertoires in COVID-19. Study as a whole: The samples span acute and convalescent COVID-19 from the United States, Italy and Spain. Sources were T cells, B-cell-depleted T cells, or PBMCs; the material itself was cDNA or gDNA.

Original processing methods: For nucleated cells, counts were estimated from reference gene primer amplification. The protocol was immunoSEQ multiplex PCR, while the TCRdb copy is restricted to in-frame clones and leaves out a portion. V, J and clone size derive from that table, while D and trimming were established from the DNA sequence. The sample has 200,000 to 250,000 clones, about four fifths seen once. The CDR3 runs 15 residues. Germline CDR1 is SNHLY and CDR2 is FYNNEI. Germline trimming cut 7 bases from V and 5 bases from J; bases unmatched to any gene: 6. Source material: peripheral blood. The source of this sequence is a woman aged 18-35 years with acute or convalescent COVID-19. The chain has TRBV2 and TRBJ1-5; the match to TRBD1 covers 12 bases. The CDR3 region has the DNA TGTGCCAGCACCGGGACAGGGGGCGATTATCAGCCCCAGCATTTT. It is translated as CASTGTGGDYQPQHF.